These 4 T cell receptor beta chains were all obtained from the same sample, sequenced in a study of T cell responses to AZD1222 COVID-19 vaccine. Profiled with immunoSEQ multiplex PCR; TCRdb holds only in-frame clones, not every one. The repertoire consists of around 92,000 clones, with 91% occurring once and the leading ten covering under 10%. Here the sequenced sample was peripheral blood, taken on day 0 of AZD1222 vaccination. Source of these receptors: an adult in good health.

V and J are TRBV28 and TRBJ2-1, with D perhaps TRBD1 (6 bases). This CDR3 has 12 residues. Germline V gene data show CDR1 as MDHEN and CDR2 as SYDVKM. With 4 bases removed from V and 14 bases from J, the gap between germline ends came to 15 bases. CDR3 nucleotides: TGTGCCAGCAGTTCGGACAGTGACGAGGAGTTCTTC. Translation: CASSSDSDEEFF.

This chain connects TRBV7-2 to TRBJ2-6; D gene unclear. The CDR3 consists of 17 residues. Germline V gene sequence: CDR1 SGHTA, CDR2 FQGNSA. V was shortened by 5 bases and J by 2 bases, with 16 bases between the two germline ends. CDR3 region: CASSTWAVAAGANVLTF. CDR3 bases: TGTGCCAGCAGCACATGGGCAGTCGCGGCTGGGGCCAACGTCCTGACTTTC.

This clone was seen a handful of times. V usage is TRBV14 and J usage is TRBJ2-5, with D possibly being TRBD2 (5 bases). V lost 4 bases and J lost 1, with 19 bases in between. Germline loops: CDR1 SGHDN, CDR2 FVKESK. The CDR3 is 17 amino acids. In nucleotides, the CDR3 is TGTGCCAGCAGCCCAGCGGTCTTCGTGGGAGCCCAAGAGACCCAGTACTTC. Its translation: CASSPAVFVGAQETQYF.

The genes are TRBV6-5 and TRBJ1-5, with TRBD1 matching 7 bases. The CDR3 has 15 residues. Germline CDR1 reads MNHEY; CDR2 reads SVGAGI. Trimming at V came to 0 bases and at J to 2 bases, leaving 1 base not matched to a gene. CDR3 protein: CASSYSGQGNQPQHF. The DNA of the CDR3 is TGTGCCAGCAGTTACTCCGGACAGGGCAATCAGCCCCAGCATTTT.